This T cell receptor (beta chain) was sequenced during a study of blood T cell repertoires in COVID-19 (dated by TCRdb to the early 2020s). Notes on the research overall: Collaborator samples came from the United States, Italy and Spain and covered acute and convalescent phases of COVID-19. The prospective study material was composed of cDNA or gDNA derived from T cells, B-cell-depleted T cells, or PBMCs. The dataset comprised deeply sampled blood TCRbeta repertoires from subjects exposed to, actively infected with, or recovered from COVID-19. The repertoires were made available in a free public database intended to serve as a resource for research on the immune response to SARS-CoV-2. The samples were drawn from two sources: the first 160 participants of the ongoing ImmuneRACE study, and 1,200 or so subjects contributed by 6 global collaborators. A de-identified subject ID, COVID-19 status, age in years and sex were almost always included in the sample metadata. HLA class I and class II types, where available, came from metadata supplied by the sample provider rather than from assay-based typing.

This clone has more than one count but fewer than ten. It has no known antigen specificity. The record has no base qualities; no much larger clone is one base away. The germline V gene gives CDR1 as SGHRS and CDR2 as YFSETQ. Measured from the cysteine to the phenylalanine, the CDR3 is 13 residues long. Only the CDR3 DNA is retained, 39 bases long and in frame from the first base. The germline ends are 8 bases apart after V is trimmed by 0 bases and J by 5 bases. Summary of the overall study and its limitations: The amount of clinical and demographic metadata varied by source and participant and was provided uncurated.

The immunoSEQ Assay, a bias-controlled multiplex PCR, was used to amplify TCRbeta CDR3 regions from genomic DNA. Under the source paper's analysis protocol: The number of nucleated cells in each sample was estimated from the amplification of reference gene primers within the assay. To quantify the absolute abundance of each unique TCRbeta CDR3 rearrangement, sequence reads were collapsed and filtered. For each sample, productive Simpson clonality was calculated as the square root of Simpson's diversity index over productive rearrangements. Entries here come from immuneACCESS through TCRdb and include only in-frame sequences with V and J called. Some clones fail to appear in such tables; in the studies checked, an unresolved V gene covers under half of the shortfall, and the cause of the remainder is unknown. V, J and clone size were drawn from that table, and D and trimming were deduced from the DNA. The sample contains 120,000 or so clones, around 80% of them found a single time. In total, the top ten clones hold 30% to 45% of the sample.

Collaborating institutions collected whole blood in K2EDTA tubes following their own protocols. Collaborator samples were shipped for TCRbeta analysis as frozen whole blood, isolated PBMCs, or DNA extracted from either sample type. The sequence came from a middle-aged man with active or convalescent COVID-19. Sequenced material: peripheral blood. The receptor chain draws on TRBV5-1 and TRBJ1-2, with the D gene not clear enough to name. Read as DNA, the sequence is TGCGCCAGCAGCTTGGGGGCTCCTTATGGCTACACCTTC. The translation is CASSLGAPYGYTF.